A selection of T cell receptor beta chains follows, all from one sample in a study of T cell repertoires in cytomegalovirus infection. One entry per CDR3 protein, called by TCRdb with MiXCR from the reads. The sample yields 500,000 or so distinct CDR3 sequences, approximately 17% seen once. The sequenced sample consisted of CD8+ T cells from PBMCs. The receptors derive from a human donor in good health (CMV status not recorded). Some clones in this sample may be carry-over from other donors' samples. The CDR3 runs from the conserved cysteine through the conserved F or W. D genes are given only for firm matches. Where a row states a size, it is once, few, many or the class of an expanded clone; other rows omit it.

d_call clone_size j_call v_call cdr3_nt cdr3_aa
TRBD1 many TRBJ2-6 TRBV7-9 TGTGCCATCCCCACAGGGGCTGGGGCCAACGTCCTGACTTTC CAIPTGAGANVLTF
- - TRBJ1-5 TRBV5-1 TGCGCCAGCAGCCCCTCGTGGTCAGGGCAGCCCCAGCATTTT CASSPSWSGQPQHF
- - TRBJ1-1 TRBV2 TGTGCCAGCCCATCCGGGGTCGGGGGCACTGAAGCTTTCTTT CASPSGVGGTEAFF
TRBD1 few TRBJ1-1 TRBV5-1 TGCGCCAGCAGCTCACACAGGGGGCGAACTGAAGCTTTCTTT CASSSHRGRTEAFF
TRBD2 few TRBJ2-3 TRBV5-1 TGCGCCAGCAAACGGGGACTAGCGGGAGTTTCAGATACGCAGTATTTT CASKRGLAGVSDTQYF
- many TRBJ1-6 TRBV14 TGTGCCAGCAGCCAAGGGACGAAGAGAGGTTCACCCCTCCACTTT CASSQGTKRGSPLHF
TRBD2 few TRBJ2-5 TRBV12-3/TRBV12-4 TGTGCCAGCAGGGCCGGGGGGAGGGAGACCCAGTACTTC CASRAGGRETQYF
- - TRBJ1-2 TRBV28 TGTGCCAGCAGTAGACTAGGTTTCGCCTATGGCTACACCTTC CASSRLGFAYGYTF
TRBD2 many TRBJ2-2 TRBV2 TGTGCCAGCAGTGAACTTGCGGGAGCGGAATCCGGGGAGCTGTTTTTT CASSELAGAESGELFF
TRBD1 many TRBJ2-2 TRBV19 TGTGCCAGTAGTATAGACGCCTCACAGGGGTTCGCCGGGGAGCTGTTTTTT CASSIDASQGFAGELFF
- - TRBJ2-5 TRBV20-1 TGCATTGCTAGAGATCGGGGGAAAAAAAAGACCCAGTACTTC CIARDRGKKKTQYF
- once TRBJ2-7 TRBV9 TGTGCCAGCAGCGACCCCTCGGCGGGGGCTAACCCCTACGAGCAGTACTTC CASSDPSAGANPYEQYF
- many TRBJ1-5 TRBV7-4 TGTGCCAGCAGCTTTTCGGGACGAGTCGGCAATCAGCCCCAGCATTTT CASSFSGRVGNQPQHF
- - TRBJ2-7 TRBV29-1 TGCAGCGTTGAATCCGGGTACGAGCAGTACTTC CSVESGYEQYF
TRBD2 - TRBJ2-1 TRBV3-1 TGTACCAGCAGCCCCCGACTAGCCGTTAGCTCCTACAATGAGCAGTTCTTC CTSSPRLAVSSYNEQFF
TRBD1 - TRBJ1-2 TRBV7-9 TGTGCCAGTACGGGAGGGGGCGCCCACTATGGCTACACCTTC CASTGGGAHYGYTF
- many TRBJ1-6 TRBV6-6 TGTGCCAGCAGTCGAGGGGGGTTTGATTCACCCCTCCACTTT CASSRGGFDSPLHF
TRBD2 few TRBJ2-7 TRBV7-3 TGTGCCAGCAGCTCTCGCGGGGGGTCCGACGAGCAGTACTTC CASSSRGGSDEQYF
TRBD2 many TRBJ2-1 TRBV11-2 TGTGCCAGCAGCTTAGAGGGACTAGCGGGGAACAATGAGCAGTTCTTC CASSLEGLAGNNEQFF
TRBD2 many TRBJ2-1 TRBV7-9 TGTGCCAGCAGCTTACCTCCTTGGACTAGCGGGAGCTCCTACAATGAGCAGTTCTTC CASSLPPWTSGSSYNEQFF
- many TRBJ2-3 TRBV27 TGTGCCAGCAGTTTGGATCGCGGGGCAGATACGCAGTATTTT CASSLDRGADTQYF
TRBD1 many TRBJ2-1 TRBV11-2 TGTGCCAGCAGCTTAGTTTCGTACCTGGGACAGTCGAGCTCCTACAATGAGCAGTTCTTC CASSLVSYLGQSSSYNEQFF
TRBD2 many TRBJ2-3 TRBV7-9 TGTGCCAGCAGCTCTCCCGGGACTAGCGGTTTTAGCACAGATACGCAGTATTTT CASSSPGTSGFSTDTQYF
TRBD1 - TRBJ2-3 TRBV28 TGTGCCAGCAGTCTACAGGGGTATACGCAGTATTTT CASSLQGYTQYF
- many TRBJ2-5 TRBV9 TGTGCCAGCAGCCACCGGGACTCTCAAGAGACCCAGTACTTC CASSHRDSQETQYF
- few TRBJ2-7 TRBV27 TGTGCCAGCGGTAGCGGCACGGAGCAGTACTTC CASGSGTEQYF
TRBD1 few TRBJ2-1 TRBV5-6 TGTGCCAGCAGCACTGGGACAGCCCAAGGCCCCTCTTACAATGAGCAGTTCTTC CASSTGTAQGPSYNEQFF
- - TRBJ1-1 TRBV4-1 TGCGCCAGCAGCCAATGGCTTACAGGGAGGAACACTGAAGCTTTCTTT CASSQWLTGRNTEAFF
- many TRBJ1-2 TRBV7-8 TGTGCCAGCAGCTTAGGGGGGGGTGAAAGAGACTATGGCTACACCTTC CASSLGGGERDYGYTF
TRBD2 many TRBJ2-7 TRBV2 TGTGCCAGCAGTGAAGGGGAGGGCAGGGAAGACGAGCAGTACTTC CASSEGEGREDEQYF
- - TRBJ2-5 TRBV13 TGTGCCAGCAGCCCTAGTCGGTGGGAGACCCAGTACTTC CASSPSRWETQYF
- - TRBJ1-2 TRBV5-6 TGTGCCAGCAGCGTGGGAGGGCTTGGTGATGGCTACACCTTC CASSVGGLGDGYTF
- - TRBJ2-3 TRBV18 TGTGCCAGCTCGCCTGACGAGGGGGACACCTCAGATACGCAGTATTTT CASSPDEGDTSDTQYF
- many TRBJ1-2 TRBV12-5 TGTGCTAGTGGTTTGGTGGAACGCCGGTTGAGCTACACCTTC CASGLVERRLSYTF
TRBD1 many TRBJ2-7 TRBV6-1 TGTGCCAGCACCTCAGGGGGTGACGAGCAGTACTTC CASTSGGDEQYF
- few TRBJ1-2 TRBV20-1 TGCAGTGCCCTGCAGGGCCGGGGCTACACCTTC CSALQGRGYTF
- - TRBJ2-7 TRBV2 TGTGCCAGCGTACAGGGAGAGCAGTACTTC CASVQGEQYF
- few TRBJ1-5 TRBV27 TGTGCCAGCTCACAGCTCAATCAGCCCCAGCATTTT CASSQLNQPQHF
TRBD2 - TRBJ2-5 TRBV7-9 TGTGCCAGGGAGGACCTAGCGGGAGACGGTCAAGAGACCCAGTACTTC CAREDLAGDGQETQYF
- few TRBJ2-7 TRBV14 TGTGCCAGCAGCCAAGAAGGGAGTGAACACGAGCAGTACTTC CASSQEGSEHEQYF
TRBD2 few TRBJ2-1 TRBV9 TGTGCCAGCAGCGTCCCGGGACTAGCGGCTGATGAGCAGTTCTTC CASSVPGLAADEQFF
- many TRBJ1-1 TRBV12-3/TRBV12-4 TGTGCCAGCAGTTCCCAGAAAATGAACACTGAAGCTTTCTTT CASSSQKMNTEAFF
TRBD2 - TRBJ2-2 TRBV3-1 TGTGCCAGCAGCCATACTAGCGGGGACGCCACCGGGGAGCTGTTTTTT CASSHTSGDATGELFF
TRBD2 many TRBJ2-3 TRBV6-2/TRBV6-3 TGTGCCAGCAGCCCCTTAACCGGGACTAGAGGCACAGATACGCAGTATTTT CASSPLTGTRGTDTQYF